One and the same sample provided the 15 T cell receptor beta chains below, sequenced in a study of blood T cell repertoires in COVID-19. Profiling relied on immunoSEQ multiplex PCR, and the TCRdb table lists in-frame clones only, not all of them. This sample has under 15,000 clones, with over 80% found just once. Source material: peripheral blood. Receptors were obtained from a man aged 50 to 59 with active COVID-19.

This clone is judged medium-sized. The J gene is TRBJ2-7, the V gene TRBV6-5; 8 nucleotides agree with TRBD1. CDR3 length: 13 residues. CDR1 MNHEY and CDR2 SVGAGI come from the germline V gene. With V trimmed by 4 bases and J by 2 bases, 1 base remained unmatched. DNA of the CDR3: TGTGCCAGCAGTTGGACAGGGACCTACGAGCAGTACTTC. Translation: CASSWTGTYEQYF.

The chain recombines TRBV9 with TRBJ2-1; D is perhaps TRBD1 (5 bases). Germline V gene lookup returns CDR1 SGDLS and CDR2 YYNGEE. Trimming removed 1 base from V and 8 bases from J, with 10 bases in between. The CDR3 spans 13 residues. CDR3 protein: CASSVSRGYEQFF. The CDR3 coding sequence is TGTGCCAGCAGCGTATCAAGGGGTTATGAGCAGTTCTTC.

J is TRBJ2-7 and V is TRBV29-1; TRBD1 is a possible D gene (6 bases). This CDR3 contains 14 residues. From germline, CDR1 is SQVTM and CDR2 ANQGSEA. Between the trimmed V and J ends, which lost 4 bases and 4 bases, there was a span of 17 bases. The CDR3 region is CSVVGQGLLYEQYF. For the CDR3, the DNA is TGCAGCGTTGTTGGGCAGGGGCTTCTATACGAGCAGTACTTC.

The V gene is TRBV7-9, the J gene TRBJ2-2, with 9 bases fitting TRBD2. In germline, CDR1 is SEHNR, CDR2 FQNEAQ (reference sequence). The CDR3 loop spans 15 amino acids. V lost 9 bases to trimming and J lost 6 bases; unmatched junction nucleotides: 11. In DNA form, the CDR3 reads TGTGCCAGTGCCAGTAGCGGGAGAGTAGCCGGGGAGCTGTTTTTT. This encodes CASASSGRVAGELFF.

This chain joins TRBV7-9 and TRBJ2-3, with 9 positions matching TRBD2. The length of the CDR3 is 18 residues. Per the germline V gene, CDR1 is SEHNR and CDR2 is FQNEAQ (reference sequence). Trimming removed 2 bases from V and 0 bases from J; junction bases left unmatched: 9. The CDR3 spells CASSLTIMTSGSTDTQYF. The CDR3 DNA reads TGTGCCAGCAGCTTAACAATCATGACTAGCGGAAGCACAGATACGCAGTATTTT.

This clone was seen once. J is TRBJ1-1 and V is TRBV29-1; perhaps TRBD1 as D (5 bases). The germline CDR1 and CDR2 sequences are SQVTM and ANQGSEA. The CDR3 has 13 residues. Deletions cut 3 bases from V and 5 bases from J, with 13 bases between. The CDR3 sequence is CSVDGGELTEAFF. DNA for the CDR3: TGCAGCGTTGACGGGGGGGAACTGACTGAAGCTTTCTTT.

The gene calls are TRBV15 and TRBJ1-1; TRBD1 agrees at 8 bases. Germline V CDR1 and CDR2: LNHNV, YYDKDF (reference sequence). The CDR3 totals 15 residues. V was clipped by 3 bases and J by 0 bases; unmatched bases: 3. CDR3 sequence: CATSRDRALNTEAFF. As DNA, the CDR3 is TGTGCCACCAGCAGGGACAGGGCGCTGAACACTGAAGCTTTCTTT.

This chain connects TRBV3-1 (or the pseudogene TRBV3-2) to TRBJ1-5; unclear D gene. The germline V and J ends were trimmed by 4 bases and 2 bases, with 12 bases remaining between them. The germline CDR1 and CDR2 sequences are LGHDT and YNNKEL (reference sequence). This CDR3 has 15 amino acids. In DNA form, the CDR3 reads TGTGCCAGCAGCCCCGGTAGTCTCGGCAATCAGCCCCAGCATTTT. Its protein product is CASSPGSLGNQPQHF.

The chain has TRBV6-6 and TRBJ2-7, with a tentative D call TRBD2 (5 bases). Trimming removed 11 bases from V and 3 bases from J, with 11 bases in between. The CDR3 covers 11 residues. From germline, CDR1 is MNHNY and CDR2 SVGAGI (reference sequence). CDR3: CASIGLYEQYF. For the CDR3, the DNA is TGTGCCTCGATTGGACTCTACGAGCAGTACTTC.

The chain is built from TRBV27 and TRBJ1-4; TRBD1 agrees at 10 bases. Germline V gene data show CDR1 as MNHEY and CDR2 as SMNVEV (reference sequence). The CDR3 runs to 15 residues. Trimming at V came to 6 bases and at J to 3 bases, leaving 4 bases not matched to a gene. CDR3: CASRHGTGANEKLFF. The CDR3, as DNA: TGTGCCAGCAGGCACGGGACAGGGGCTAATGAAAAACTGTTTTTT.

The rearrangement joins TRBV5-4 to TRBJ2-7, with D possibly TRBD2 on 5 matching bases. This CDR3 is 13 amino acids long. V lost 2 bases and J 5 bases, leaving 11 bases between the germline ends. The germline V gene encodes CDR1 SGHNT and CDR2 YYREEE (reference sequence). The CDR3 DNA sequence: TGTGCCAGCAGCTTCTCGGGGAACGACGAGCAGTACTTC. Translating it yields CASSFSGNDEQYF.

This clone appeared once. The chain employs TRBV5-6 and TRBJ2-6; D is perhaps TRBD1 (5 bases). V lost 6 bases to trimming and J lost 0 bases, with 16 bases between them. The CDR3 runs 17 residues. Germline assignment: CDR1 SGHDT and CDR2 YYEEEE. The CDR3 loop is CASTDSQDLSGANVLTF. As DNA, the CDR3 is TGTGCCAGCACCGACAGCCAGGACCTCTCTGGGGCCAACGTCCTGACTTTC.

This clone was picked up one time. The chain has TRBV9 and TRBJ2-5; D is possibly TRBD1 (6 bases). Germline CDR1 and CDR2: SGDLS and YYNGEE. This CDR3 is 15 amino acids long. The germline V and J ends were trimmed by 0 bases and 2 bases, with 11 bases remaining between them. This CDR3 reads CASSVEGVMQETQYF. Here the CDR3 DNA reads TGTGCCAGCAGCGTAGAGGGGGTGATGCAAGAGACCCAGTACTTC.

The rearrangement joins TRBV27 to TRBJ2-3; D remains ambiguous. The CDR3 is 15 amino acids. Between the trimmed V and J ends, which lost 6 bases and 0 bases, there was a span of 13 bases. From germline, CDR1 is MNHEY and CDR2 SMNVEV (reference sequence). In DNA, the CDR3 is TGTGCCAGCAGCTATGCATTACGAAGCACAGATACGCAGTATTTT. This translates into CASSYALRSTDTQYF.

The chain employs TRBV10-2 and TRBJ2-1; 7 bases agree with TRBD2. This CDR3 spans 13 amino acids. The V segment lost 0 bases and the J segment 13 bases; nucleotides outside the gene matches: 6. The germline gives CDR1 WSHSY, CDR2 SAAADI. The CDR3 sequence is CASSESLARVQFF. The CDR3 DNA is TGCGCCAGCAGTGAGTCACTAGCGAGAGTTCAGTTCTTC.